These 10 T cell receptor beta chains share one sample of origin, sequenced in a study of T cell responses to AZD1222 COVID-19 vaccine. Clones were sequenced by immunoSEQ multiplex PCR, and TCRdb holds only the in-frame ones, with some missing. The profile covers approximately 140,000 clones, with around 95% appearing a single time and roughly 1.2% taken by the ten largest. Sequencing used peripheral blood, obtained on day 0 of AZD1222 vaccination. These receptor sequences come from an adult in good health.

The chain employs TRBV7-9 and TRBJ1-2; D is undetermined. Trimming took 1 base from V and 2 from J, leaving 11 bases between them. The CDR3 has 15 amino acids. Germline lookup yields CDR1 SEHNR and CDR2 FQNEAQ (reference sequence). CDR3 loop: CASSLVLRQNYGYTF. For the CDR3, the DNA is TGTGCCAGCAGCTTAGTGCTCAGGCAGAACTATGGCTACACCTTC.

This clone appeared a single time. V gene TRBV10-2 combines with J gene TRBJ1-5; D is possibly TRBD1 (6 bases). Germline CDR1 is WSHSY and CDR2 is SAAADI. The ends were cut back, 7 bases at V and 6 bases at J, with 16 bases in the middle. The CDR3 totals 14 residues. DNA for the CDR3: TGCGCCAGCACAGAGGGGGGGGAAAGTCAGCCCCAGCATTTT. Its translation is CASTEGGESQPQHF.

The chain links TRBV19 to TRBJ2-3; 10 nucleotides line up with TRBD1. J gave up 3 bases and V 3 bases, and 6 bases lay outside the gene matches. This CDR3 region has 16 residues. CDR1 and CDR2 from the germline V gene are LNHDA and SQIVND (reference sequence). The CDR3 spells CASSIDGQGVTDTQYF. The CDR3 coding sequence is TGTGCCAGTAGTATCGATGGACAGGGGGTGACAGATACGCAGTATTTT.

This chain connects TRBV21-1 to TRBJ1-5. TRBV21-1 is classified as a pseudogene. The CDR3 extends over 13 amino acids. In DNA form, the CDR3 reads TGTGCCAGCAGCAAAGAGTGGGATCAGCCCCAGCATTTT. This gives the protein CASSKEWDQPQHF.

This clone appeared a few times. This chain uses TRBV15 with TRBJ1-3; 11 nucleotides align to TRBD1. CDR3 length: 20 amino acids. In germline, CDR1 is LNHNV, CDR2 YYDKDF (reference sequence). Losses at the gene ends were 0 bases for V and 0 bases for J; bases not matched to a gene: 10. CDR3 residues: CATSRDKRDRGSSSGNTIYF. For the CDR3, the DNA is TGTGCCACCAGCAGAGATAAGAGGGACAGGGGGTCCAGCTCTGGAAACACCATATATTTT.

The rearrangement links TRBV29-1 to TRBJ1-1; D is ambiguous. Per the germline V gene, CDR1 is SQVTM and CDR2 is ANQGSEA. The CDR3 has 14 residues. V gave up 5 bases and J gave up 5 bases, with 18 bases separating them. CDR3 sequence: CSVNPGPGGTEAFF. DNA of the CDR3: TGCAGCGTTAACCCCGGGCCCGGCGGAACTGAAGCTTTCTTT.

The table lists this clone with a count of one. This chain uses TRBV7-9 with TRBJ1-4; 8 bases line up with TRBD1. Germline values: CDR1 SEHNR, CDR2 FQNEAQ (reference sequence). V dropped 6 bases and J dropped 3; count of bases not matched to a gene: 6. This CDR3 spans 15 amino acids. The CDR3 DNA reads TGTGCCAGCAGAGGACAGGGAATAGCTAATGAAAAACTGTTTTTT. Its translation: CASRGQGIANEKLFF.

The V gene is TRBV9, the J gene TRBJ1-1, with 7 nucleotides matching TRBD1. This CDR3 spans 13 amino acids. CDR1 is SGDLS, CDR2 YYNGEE, per germline. Trimming took 5 bases from V and 4 from J; bases not matched to a gene: 5. CDR3 bases: TGTGCCAGCAGAGCCACAGGGGCCACTGAAGCTTTCTTT. This encodes CASRATGATEAFF.

The gene calls are TRBV11-2 and TRBJ2-6; no clear D gene. The CDR3 sequence is 14 residues long. Germline values: CDR1 SGHAT, CDR2 FQNNGV. Deletions cut 2 bases from V and 0 bases from J, with 2 bases between. CDR3 DNA: TGTGCCAGCAGCTTAAGCTCTGGGGCCAACGTCCTGACTTTC. Its translation: CASSLSSGANVLTF. The full variable domain, with the rest looked up from reference TRBV11-2 and TRBJ2-6, is EAGVAQSPRYKIIEKRQSVAFWCNPISGHATLYWYQQILGQGPKLLIQFQNNGVVDDSQLPKDRFSAERLKGVDSTLKIQPAKLEDSAVYLCASSLSSGANVLTFGAGSRLTVL.

This chain uses TRBV13 with TRBJ1-4; no definite D call. Trimming removed 0 bases from V and 5 bases from J, with 4 bases in between. There are 13 residues in the CDR3. Germline assignment: CDR1 PRHDT and CDR2 FYEKMQ (reference sequence). The CDR3: CASSLGTNEKLFF. The CDR3 DNA is TGTGCCAGCAGCTTAGGGACAAATGAAAAACTGTTTTTT.